This TCR beta chain was recorded in a study of blood T cell repertoires in COVID-19. Here immunoSEQ multiplex PCR was the method, and the copy in TCRdb shows in-frame clones only, minus some. The sample lists tens of thousands of clones, roughly 85% occurring once. Sequencing was done on a sample of peripheral blood. This clonotype was obtained from a middle-aged man with acute or convalescent COVID-19.

The DNA for the CDR3 is TGTGCCAGCAGCCGCGAGGGTCGCACAGATACGCAGTATTTT. It yields the protein CASSREGRTDTQYF. The V and J genes are TRBV7-3 and TRBJ2-3; D may be TRBD2 (5 bases). Germline CDR1 and CDR2: SGHTA and FQGTGA. Deletions cut 5 bases from V and 1 base from J, with 10 bases between. The CDR3 is 14 amino acids.